The 27 T cell receptor beta chains below were found in one sample sequenced in a study of blood T cell repertoires in COVID-19. Libraries were prepared by immunoSEQ multiplex PCR; TCRdb keeps only in-frame clonotypes and omits some of them. The data show some 120,000 clones, around 85% seen once. The sequenced sample consisted of peripheral blood. The source is an elderly woman with COVID-19, enrolled during active disease.

This clone was picked up a small number of times. The chain combines TRBV28 with TRBJ2-4; TRBD2 matches 10 bases. Germline V gene data show CDR1 as MDHEN and CDR2 as SYDVKM. CDR3 length equals 14 residues. V lost 3 bases, J lost 7 bases, and 3 bases stayed unmatched. CDR3 sequence (DNA): TGTGCCAGCAGTTTCAAAGCGGGAGGGAACATTCAGTACTTC. It encodes CASSFKAGGNIQYF.

The chain links TRBV7-9 to TRBJ2-1; 11 bases agree with TRBD2. V shed 10 bases, J shed 2 bases, and the junction held 10 bases outside the gene matches. Germline CDR1 and CDR2: SEHNR and FQNEAQ (reference sequence). The CDR3 consists of 16 residues. The CDR3 is CATLTSGSRAYNEQFF. DNA for the CDR3: TGTGCCACTCTAACTAGCGGGAGTCGGGCCTACAATGAGCAGTTCTTC.

The chain is built from TRBV11-3 and TRBJ1-5; D ambiguous. V lost 0 bases and J 0 bases, leaving 9 bases between the germline ends. This CDR3 is built from 16 residues. Looked up from germline, CDR1 is SGHNT and CDR2 is YENEEA. The chain's CDR3 is CASSLEGRNSNQPQHF. As DNA, the CDR3 is TGTGCCAGCAGCTTAGAAGGGAGAAATAGCAATCAGCCCCAGCATTTT.

The sample holds a few counts of this clone. The V call is TRBV6-2 or TRBV6-3, the J call TRBJ1-5, with 12 positions matching TRBD1. V was pared by 3 bases and J by 6 bases, with 9 bases of the junction left unmatched. This CDR3 is 17 amino acids long. Germline assignment: CDR1 MNHEY and CDR2 SVGEGT. Here the CDR3 DNA reads TGTGCCAGCAGTTATATTTCGGGGACAGGGGGCCCTCAGCCCCAGCATTTT. It is translated as CASSYISGTGGPQPQHF.

This rearrangement joins TRBV5-1 to TRBJ2-7; tentatively, D is TRBD1 or TRBD2 (9 bases each). Between the trimmed V and J ends, which lost 3 bases and 4 bases, there was a span of 29 bases. CDR3 length: 19 amino acids. Germline CDR1 and CDR2: SGHRS and YFSETQ. The CDR3: CASSSADRGLAGETYEQYF. CDR3 nucleotides: TGCGCCAGCAGCTCGGCGGACAGGGGTTTAGCGGGAGAGACATACGAGCAGTACTTC. The entire variable domain, with the rest obtained from reference TRBV5-1 and TRBJ2-7, is as follows: KAGVTQTPRYLIKTRGQQVTLSCSPISGHRSVSWYQQTPGQGLQFLFEYFSETQRNKGNFPGRFSGRQFSNSRSEMNVSTLELGDSALYLCASSSADRGLAGETYEQYFGPGTRLTVT.

This chain uses TRBV9 with TRBJ1-6; no clear D gene. Deletions cut 4 bases from V and 6 bases from J, with 14 bases between. The CDR3 is 15 amino acids. Germline CDR1 is SGDLS and CDR2 is YYNGEE. The CDR3 spells CASSQKVSSNSPLHF. In nucleotides, the CDR3 is TGTGCCAGCAGCCAGAAAGTCTCCAGTAATTCACCCCTCCACTTT.

The rearrangement joins TRBV14 to TRBJ2-7; TRBD1 agrees at 8 bases. The CDR3 is made up of 18 amino acids. CDR1 SGHDN and CDR2 FVKESK come from the germline V gene. The V segment lost 0 bases and the J segment 2 bases; nucleotides outside the gene matches: 12. The CDR3, as DNA: TGTGCCAGCAGCCAAGATGTAGGCAGGGGGCGAGGACCCTACGAGCAGTACTTC. Protein: CASSQDVGRGRGPYEQYF. Together with reference TRBV14 and TRBJ2-7, the CDR3 gives the full variable domain: EAGVTQFPSHSVIEKGQTVTLRCDPISGHDNLYWYRRVMGKEIKFLLHFVKESKQDESGMPNNRFLAERTGGTYSTLKVQPAELEDSGVYFCASSQDVGRGRGPYEQYFGPGTRLTVT.

This chain connects TRBV19 to TRBJ2-4; a possible D gene is TRBD2 (6 bases). Germline V CDR1 and CDR2: LNHDA, SQIVND (reference sequence). V dropped 4 bases and J dropped 4 bases, with 14 bases sitting between them. This CDR3 is built from 15 residues. The CDR3 region has the DNA TGTGCCAGTAGTAGGACGGACGGGAGAAAAAACATTCAGTACTTC. As protein: CASSRTDGRKNIQYF.

This sequence joins TRBV6-5 and TRBJ2-6, with D perhaps TRBD2 (6 bases). The germline V gene has CDR1 MNHEY and CDR2 SVGAGI. The CDR3 covers 15 residues. The CDR3 here is CATRMGFSGANVLTF. CDR3 DNA sequence: TGTGCGACTAGGATGGGTTTCTCTGGGGCCAACGTCCTGACTTTC.

This CDR3 is CASSIQVASTDTQYF. CDR3 DNA sequence: TGTGCCAGCAGCATCCAGGTGGCTAGCACAGATACGCAGTATTTT. V gene TRBV7-2 combines with J gene TRBJ2-3; no reliable D call. The length of the CDR3 is 15 residues. From germline, CDR1 is SGHTA and CDR2 FQGNSA. V shed 5 bases and J shed 0 bases, with 12 bases lying between them.

This chain connects TRBV11-2 to TRBJ1-1, with 9 bases identical to TRBD1. The CDR3 has 14 amino acids. CDR1 and CDR2 from the germline V gene are SGHAT and FQNNGV. J gave up 7 bases and V 4 bases, and 7 bases lay outside the gene matches. The CDR3 region is CASSSRTGVGEAFF. The DNA of the CDR3 is TGTGCCAGCAGCTCTCGGACAGGGGTGGGTGAAGCTTTCTTT.

The V gene is TRBV5-1, the J gene TRBJ2-2, with D possibly TRBD2 on 5 matching bases. Looked up from germline, CDR1 is SGHRS and CDR2 is YFSETQ. Trimming removed 5 bases at V and 1 base at J, with 18 bases between. The CDR3 is 17 residues long. This CDR3 is CASRGVATLWNTGELFF. The CDR3 DNA reads TGCGCCAGCAGAGGAGTAGCGACCCTTTGGAACACCGGGGAGCTGTTTTTT.

This rearrangement joins TRBV5-4 to TRBJ2-3; no firm D call. Trimming took off 0 bases at V and 2 bases at J, with 7 bases between the two ends. This CDR3 is 14 amino acids long. Germline V gene sequence: CDR1 SGHNT, CDR2 YYREEE (reference sequence). The CDR3 protein is CASSLVTTTDTQYF. CDR3 bases: TGTGCCAGCAGCTTGGTTACTACCACAGATACGCAGTATTTT.

The chain couples TRBV2 to TRBJ1-3; D unresolved. Between the trimmed V and J ends, which lost 3 bases and 0 bases, there was a span of 9 bases. CDR1 SNHLY and CDR2 FYNNEI come from the germline V gene. This CDR3 has 15 residues. CDR3 sequence: CASSERLSSGNTIYF. The CDR3 nucleotides are TGTGCCAGCAGTGAGAGGCTGAGCTCTGGAAACACCATATATTTT.

This clone came up once. The CDR3 is CASSQRAGATYNEQFF. The CDR3 DNA reads as TGTGCCAGCAGCCAACGGGCAGGGGCCACCTACAATGAGCAGTTCTTC. This chain links TRBV7-3 with TRBJ2-1; the D gene is possibly TRBD1 (6 bases). Germline CDR1 SGHTA, CDR2 FQGTGA. The CDR3 loop spans 16 amino acids. V lost 5 bases, J lost 2 bases, and 16 bases lay in between.

The table lists this clone with a count of one. The J gene is TRBJ2-7, the V gene TRBV19; 7 nucleotides align to TRBD1. The CDR3 is 13 residues long. Trimming at V came to 3 bases and at J to 4 bases, leaving 3 bases not matched to a gene. CDR1 is LNHDA, CDR2 SQIVND, per germline (reference sequence). CDR3 residues: CASSIGDRYEQYF. As DNA, the CDR3 is TGTGCCAGTAGTATCGGGGACAGATACGAGCAGTACTTC. The full variable domain, rest sourced from reference TRBV19 and TRBJ2-7, is DGGITQSPKYLFRKEGQNVTLSCEQNLNHDAMYWYRQDPGQGLRLIYYSQIVNDFQKGDIAEGYSVSREKKESFPLTVTSAQKNPTAFYLCASSIGDRYEQYFGPGTRLTVT.

J is TRBJ2-5 and V is TRBV4-2, with 7 bases aligning to TRBD2. Germline CDR1 LGHNA, CDR2 YNFKEQ. This CDR3 contains 15 residues. Unmatched junction bases numbered 9, after V lost 0 bases and J lost 8 bases. The CDR3 DNA sequence: TGTGCCAGCAGCCAAGATATAACTAGCGACGTTACCCAGTACTTC. Its translation: CASSQDITSDVTQYF.

This clone was recorded only once. The J gene is TRBJ2-7, the V gene TRBV11-2; 7 positions match TRBD1. V lost 5 bases, J lost 1 base, and 5 bases stayed unmatched. The CDR3 runs to 14 residues. In germline, CDR1 is SGHAT, CDR2 FQNNGV. This CDR3 reads CASSRTGESYEQYF. DNA for the CDR3: TGTGCCAGCAGCCGGACAGGAGAATCCTACGAGCAGTACTTC.

This chain links TRBV10-3 with TRBJ2-3; TRBD1 matches at 8 bases. The CDR3 is made up of 15 amino acids. Germline V gene lookup returns CDR1 ENHRY and CDR2 SYGVKD. Trimming at V came to 11 bases and at J to 0 bases, leaving 10 bases not matched to a gene. Written as DNA, the CDR3 is TGTGCCGCGGTTGAAACAGGGGGGAGCACAGATACGCAGTATTTT. Translating it yields CAAVETGGSTDTQYF.

This chain links TRBV28 with TRBJ2-7, with TRBD2 as a possible D gene (6 bases). Trimming took off 2 bases at V and 1 base at J, with 15 bases between the two ends. This CDR3 is 16 amino acids long. CDR1 and CDR2 (germline): MDHEN, SYDVKM. The CDR3 bases are TGTGCCAGCAGTTTAGGTCCTAGCGACCTGTCCTACGAGCAGTACTTC. Residues: CASSLGPSDLSYEQYF.

V usage is TRBV28 and J usage is TRBJ1-4, with D uncertain. The V end was cut by 7 bases, the J end by 8 bases, with 23 bases between. There are 16 residues in the CDR3. Germline-derived CDR1 and CDR2 are MDHEN and SYDVKM. For the CDR3, the DNA is TGTGCCAGCACCTCCACCGACACGGTCGTATGGGAAAAACTGTTTTTT. The encoded protein is CASTSTDTVVWEKLFF.

This chain joins TRBV13 and TRBJ1-2; 8 nucleotides line up with TRBD1. The germline V gene has CDR1 PRHDT and CDR2 FYEKMQ (reference sequence). The CDR3 runs 17 residues. Germline trimming cut 2 bases from V and 2 bases from J; bases unmatched to any gene: 10. The CDR3 sequence is CASSLRGGGQANYGYTF. The CDR3 bases are TGTGCCAGCAGCTTAAGAGGGGGGGGACAGGCCAACTATGGCTACACCTTC.

This clone has a single count. The chain is built from TRBV7-6 and TRBJ1-6; D unresolved. This CDR3 region has 17 residues. Germline CDR1 reads SGHVS; CDR2 reads FNYEAQ. The V gene lost 7 bases and the J gene lost 7 bases, with 23 bases spanning the gap. The chain's CDR3 is CASTPGGRREGNSPLHF. The CDR3 coding sequence is TGTGCCAGCACTCCAGGCGGAAGGAGGGAGGGAAATTCACCCCTCCACTTT.

The chain carries TRBV25-1 and TRBJ1-4, with 8 bases matching TRBD1. Germline V gene data show CDR1 as MGHDK and CDR2 as SYGVNS. Trimming cost V 4 bases and J 7 bases; bases outside gene matches: 5. This CDR3 is built from 14 residues. This CDR3 reads CASSVQGGGEKLFF. DNA of the CDR3: TGTGCCAGCAGTGTACAGGGGGGGGGTGAAAAACTGTTTTTT.

The chain carries TRBV10-3 and TRBJ1-1, with D possibly being TRBD1 (6 bases). The CDR3 has 11 amino acids. V lost 6 bases and J 10 bases, leaving 12 bases between the germline ends. Germline CDR1 reads ENHRY; CDR2 reads SYGVKD. The CDR3 protein is CAIRGTSAAFF. The DNA for the CDR3 is TGTGCCATCAGGGGGACATCGGCAGCTTTCTTT.

The chain links TRBV4-3 to TRBJ1-5; D ambiguous. This CDR3 is built from 13 residues. Trimming pared 5 bases from V and 4 bases from J, leaving 9 bases between. CDR1 and CDR2 (germline): LGHNA, YSLEER. CDR3 DNA: TGCGCCAGCAGCGAAGTCCTAAATCAGCCCCAGCATTTT. This gives the protein CASSEVLNQPQHF.

The rearrangement joins TRBV7-8 to TRBJ1-5; TRBD1 matches at 7 bases. Germline V gene lookup returns CDR1 SGHVS and CDR2 FQNEAQ. V shed 3 bases and J 4 bases; nucleotides not matched to a gene: 6. CDR3 length: 15 residues. This CDR3 is CASSLYRGVNQPQHF. For the CDR3, the DNA is TGTGCCAGCAGCTTGTACAGGGGAGTTAATCAGCCCCAGCATTTT.